This T cell receptor (beta chain) emerged from a study of blood T cell repertoires in COVID-19. At the level of the study: Sites across the United States, Italy and Spain contributed samples from acute and convalescent COVID-19. PBMCs, B-cell-depleted T cells, or T cells provided the cDNA or gDNA that made up the material.

Per the original data handling: Reference gene primer amplification yielded estimated nucleated cell counts. TCRdb's table, derived via immunoSEQ multiplex PCR, lists solely in-frame clones and lacks some. The DNA was the basis for D and trimming; V, J and clone size are from that table. This sample has some 200,000 clones; approximately 82% occur once, and the top ten carry 9.5% to 15%. The germline V gene has CDR1 LNHDA and CDR2 SQIVND (reference sequence). The CDR3 is 13 amino acids. Trimming left V 4 bases short and J 1 base short, with 7 bases between. The J gene is TRBJ1-1, the V gene TRBV19, with unresolved D. The sequence derives from a woman in her 40s with acute or convalescent COVID-19. Sequencing was performed on peripheral blood. As DNA, the CDR3 is TGTGCCAGTAGTAGCCGGGGGAACACTGAAGCTTTCTTT. Protein: CASSSRGNTEAFF.